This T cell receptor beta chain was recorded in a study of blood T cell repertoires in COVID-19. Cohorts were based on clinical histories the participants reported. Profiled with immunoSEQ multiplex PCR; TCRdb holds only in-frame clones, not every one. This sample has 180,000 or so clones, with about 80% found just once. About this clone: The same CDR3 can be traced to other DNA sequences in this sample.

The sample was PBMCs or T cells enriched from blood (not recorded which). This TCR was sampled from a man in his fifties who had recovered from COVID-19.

The DNA for the CDR3 is TGTGCCAGCAGTCCCCTTTACGAGCAGTACTTC. It encodes CASSPLYEQYF. The V call is TRBV28, the J call TRBJ2-7; D is unresolved. Germline V CDR1 and CDR2: MDHEN, SYDVKM. This CDR3 is 11 amino acids long. The ends were cut back, 5 bases at V and 4 bases at J, with 6 bases in the middle.